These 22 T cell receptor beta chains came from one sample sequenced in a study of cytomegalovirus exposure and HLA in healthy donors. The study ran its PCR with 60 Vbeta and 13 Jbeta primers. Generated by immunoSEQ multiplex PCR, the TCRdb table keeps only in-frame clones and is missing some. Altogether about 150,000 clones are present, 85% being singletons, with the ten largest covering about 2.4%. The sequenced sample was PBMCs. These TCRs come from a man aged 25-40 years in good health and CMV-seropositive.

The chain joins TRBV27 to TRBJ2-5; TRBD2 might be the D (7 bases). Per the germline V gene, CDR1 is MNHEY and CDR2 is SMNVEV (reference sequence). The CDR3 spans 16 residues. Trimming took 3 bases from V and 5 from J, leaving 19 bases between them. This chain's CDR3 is CASSFAAGARYETQYF. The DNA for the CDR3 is TGTGCCAGCAGTTTCGCGGCGGGGGCCAGGTATGAGACCCAGTACTTC.

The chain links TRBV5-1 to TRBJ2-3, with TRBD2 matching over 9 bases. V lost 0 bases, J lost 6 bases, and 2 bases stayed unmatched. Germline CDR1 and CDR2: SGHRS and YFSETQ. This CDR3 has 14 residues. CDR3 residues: CASSLGTSEDTQYF. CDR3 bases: TGCGCCAGCAGCTTGGGGACTAGCGAGGATACGCAGTATTTT.

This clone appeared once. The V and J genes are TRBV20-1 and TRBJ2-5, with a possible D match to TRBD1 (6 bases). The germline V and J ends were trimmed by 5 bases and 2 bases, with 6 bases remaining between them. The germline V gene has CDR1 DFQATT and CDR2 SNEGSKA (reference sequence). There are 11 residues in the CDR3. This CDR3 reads CSADRQETQYF. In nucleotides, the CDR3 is TGCAGTGCTGACAGGCAAGAGACCCAGTACTTC.

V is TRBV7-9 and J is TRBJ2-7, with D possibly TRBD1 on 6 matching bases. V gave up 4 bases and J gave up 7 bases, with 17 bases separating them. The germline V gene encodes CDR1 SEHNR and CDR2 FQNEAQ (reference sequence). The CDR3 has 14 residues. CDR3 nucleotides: TGTGCCAGCAGCTCCTTCTCAGGGGAAGGGGAGCAGTACTTC. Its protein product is CASSSFSGEGEQYF. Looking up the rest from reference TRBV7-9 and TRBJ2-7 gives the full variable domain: DTGVSQNPRHKITKRGQNVTFRCDPISEHNRLYWYRQTLGQGPEFLTYFQNEAQLEKSRLLSDRFSAERPKGSFSTLEIQRTEQGDSAMYLCASSSFSGEGEQYFGPGTRLTVT.

Here the CDR3 DNA reads TGTGCCAGTAGTATCTACGGCTCTGGAAACACCATATATTTT. This encodes CASSIYGSGNTIYF. This chain links TRBV19 with TRBJ1-3; D gene ambiguous. V was clipped by 3 bases and J by 0 bases, with 6 bases between them. CDR3 length: 14 amino acids. Germline V gene lookup returns CDR1 LNHDA and CDR2 SQIVND (reference sequence).

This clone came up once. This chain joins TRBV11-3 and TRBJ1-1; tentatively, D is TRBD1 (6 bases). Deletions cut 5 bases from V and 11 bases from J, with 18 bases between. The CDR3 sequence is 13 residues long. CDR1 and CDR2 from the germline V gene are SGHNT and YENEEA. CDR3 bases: TGTGCCAGCAGCCCTACAGGGAGCCCCCTGGCTTTCTTT. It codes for CASSPTGSPLAFF.

In nucleotides, the CDR3 is TGTGCCAGCAGCCGCGGACTAGCGGGAGGGCCCGTATACGAGCAGTACGTC. Residues: CASSRGLAGGPVYEQYV. The chain combines TRBV5-4 with TRBJ2-7, with TRBD2 matching 15 bases. From germline, CDR1 is SGHNT and CDR2 YYREEE (reference sequence). The CDR3 is 17 residues long. V lost 4 bases and J lost 4; bases outside the gene matches: 9.

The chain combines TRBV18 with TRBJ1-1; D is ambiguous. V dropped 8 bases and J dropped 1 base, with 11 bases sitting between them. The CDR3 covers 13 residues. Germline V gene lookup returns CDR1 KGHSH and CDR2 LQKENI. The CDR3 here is CASTTSGNTEAFF. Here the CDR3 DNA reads TGTGCCAGCACGACTTCGGGGAACACTGAAGCTTTCTTT.

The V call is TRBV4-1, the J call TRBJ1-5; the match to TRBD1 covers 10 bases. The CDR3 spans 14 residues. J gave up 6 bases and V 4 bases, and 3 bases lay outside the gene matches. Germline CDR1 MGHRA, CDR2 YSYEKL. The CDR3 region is CASSRQGAGQPQHF. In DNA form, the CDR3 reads TGCGCCAGCAGCCGACAGGGGGCGGGTCAGCCCCAGCATTTT.

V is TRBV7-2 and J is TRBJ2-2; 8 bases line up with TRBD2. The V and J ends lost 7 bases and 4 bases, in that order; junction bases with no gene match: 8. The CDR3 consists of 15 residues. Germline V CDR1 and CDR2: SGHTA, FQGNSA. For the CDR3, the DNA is TGTGCCAGCACCGGGAGGGGGAGTGGCACCGGGGAGCTGTTTTTT. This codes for CASTGRGSGTGELFF.

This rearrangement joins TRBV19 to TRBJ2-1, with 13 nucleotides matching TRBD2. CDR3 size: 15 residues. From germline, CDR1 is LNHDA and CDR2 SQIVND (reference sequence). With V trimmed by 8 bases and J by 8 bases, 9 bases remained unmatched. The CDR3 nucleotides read TGTGCCAGTGGGGGGAGGACTAGCGGGAGCTATGAGCAGTTCTTC. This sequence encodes CASGGRTSGSYEQFF. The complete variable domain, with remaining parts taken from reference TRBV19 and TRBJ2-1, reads DGGITQSPKYLFRKEGQNVTLSCEQNLNHDAMYWYRQDPGQGLRLIYYSQIVNDFQKGDIAEGYSVSREKKESFPLTVTSAQKNPTAFYLCASGGRTSGSYEQFFGPGTRLTVL.

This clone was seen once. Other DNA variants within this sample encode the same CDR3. CDR3 residues: CASSLSGTAYNEQFF. Here the CDR3 DNA reads TGTGCCAGCAGCCTAAGCGGGACCGCCTACAATGAGCAGTTCTTC. The chain employs TRBV9 and TRBJ2-1; 7 bases line up with TRBD2. The CDR3 runs 15 residues. Germline lookup yields CDR1 SGDLS and CDR2 YYNGEE. V dropped 4 bases and J dropped 2; count of bases not matched to a gene: 6.

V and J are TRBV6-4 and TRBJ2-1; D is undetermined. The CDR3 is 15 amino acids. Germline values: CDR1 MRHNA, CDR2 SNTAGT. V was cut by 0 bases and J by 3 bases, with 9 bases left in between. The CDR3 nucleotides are TGTGCCAGCAGTGACTCTGAGTTCGGCTACAATGAGCAGTTCTTC. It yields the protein CASSDSEFGYNEQFF.

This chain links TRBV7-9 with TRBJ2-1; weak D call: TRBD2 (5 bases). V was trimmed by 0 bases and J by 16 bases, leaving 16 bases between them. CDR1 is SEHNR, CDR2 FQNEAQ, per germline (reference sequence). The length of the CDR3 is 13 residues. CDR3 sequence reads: CASSLAGVANEFF. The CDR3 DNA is TGTGCCAGCAGCTTAGCGGGAGTAGCGAATGAATTCTTC.

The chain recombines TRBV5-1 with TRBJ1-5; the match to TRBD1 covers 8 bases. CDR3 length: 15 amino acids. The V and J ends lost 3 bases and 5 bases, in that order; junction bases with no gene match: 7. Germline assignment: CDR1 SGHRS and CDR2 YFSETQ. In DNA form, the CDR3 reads TGCGCCAGCAGCTCTTCCGGGACAGGCGATCAGCCCCAGCATTTT. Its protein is CASSSSGTGDQPQHF.

Here the CDR3 DNA reads TGTGCCAGCAGCTTTTTGGGAGATAGGTCCTACAATGAGCAGTTCTTC. It yields the protein CASSFLGDRSYNEQFF. The chain recombines TRBV7-6 with TRBJ2-1, with D maybe TRBD2 (5 bases). The CDR3 is 16 residues long. V lost 3 bases and J 1 base, leaving 13 bases between the germline ends. Germline V CDR1 and CDR2: SGHVS, FNYEAQ.

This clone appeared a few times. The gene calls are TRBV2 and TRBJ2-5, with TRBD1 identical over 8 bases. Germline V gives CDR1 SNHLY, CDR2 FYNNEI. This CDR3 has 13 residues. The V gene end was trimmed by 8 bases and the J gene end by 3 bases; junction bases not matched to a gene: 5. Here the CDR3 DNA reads TGTGCCAGCGGAGGACAGGGAGAAGAGACCCAGTACTTC. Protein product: CASGGQGEETQYF.

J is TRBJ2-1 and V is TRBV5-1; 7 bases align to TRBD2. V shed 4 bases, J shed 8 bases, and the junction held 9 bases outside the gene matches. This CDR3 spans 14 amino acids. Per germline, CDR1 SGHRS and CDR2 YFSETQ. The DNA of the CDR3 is TGCGCCAGCAGCCCGGGAGGAGGTAGCGATGAGCAGTTCTTC. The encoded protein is CASSPGGGSDEQFF. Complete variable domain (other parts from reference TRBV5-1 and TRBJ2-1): KAGVTQTPRYLIKTRGQQVTLSCSPISGHRSVSWYQQTPGQGLQFLFEYFSETQRNKGNFPGRFSGRQFSNSRSEMNVSTLELGDSALYLCASSPGGGSDEQFFGPGTRLTVL.

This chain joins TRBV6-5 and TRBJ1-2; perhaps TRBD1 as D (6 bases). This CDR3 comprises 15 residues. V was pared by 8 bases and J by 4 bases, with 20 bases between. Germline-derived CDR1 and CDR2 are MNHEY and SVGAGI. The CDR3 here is CASYPWGRQGYGYTF. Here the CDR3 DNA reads TGTGCCAGCTACCCCTGGGGGCGCCAGGGCTATGGCTACACCTTC.

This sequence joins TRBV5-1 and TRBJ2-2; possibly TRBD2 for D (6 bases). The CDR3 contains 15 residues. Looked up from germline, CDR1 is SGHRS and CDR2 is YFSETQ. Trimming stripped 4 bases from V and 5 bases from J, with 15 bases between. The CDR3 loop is CASSLDGRGTGELFF. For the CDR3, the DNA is TGCGCCAGCAGCCTCGACGGGAGAGGGACCGGGGAGCTGTTTTTT.

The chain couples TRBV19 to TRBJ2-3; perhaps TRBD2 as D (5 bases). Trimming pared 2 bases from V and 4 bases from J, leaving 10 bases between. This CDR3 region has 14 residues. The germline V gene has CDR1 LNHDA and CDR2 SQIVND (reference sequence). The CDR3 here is CASSIRVRADTQYF. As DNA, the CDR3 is TGTGCCAGTAGTATACGGGTGAGGGCAGATACGCAGTATTTT. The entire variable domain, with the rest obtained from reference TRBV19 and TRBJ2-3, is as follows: DGGITQSPKYLFRKEGQNVTLSCEQNLNHDAMYWYRQDPGQGLRLIYYSQIVNDFQKGDIAEGYSVSREKKESFPLTVTSAQKNPTAFYLCASSIRVRADTQYFGPGTRLTVL.

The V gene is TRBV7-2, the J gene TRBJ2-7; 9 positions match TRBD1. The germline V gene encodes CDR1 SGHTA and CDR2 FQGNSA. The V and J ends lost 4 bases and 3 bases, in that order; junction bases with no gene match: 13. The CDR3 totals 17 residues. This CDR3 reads CASSSRGAGQGHYEQYF. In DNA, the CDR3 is TGTGCCAGCAGCTCCCGGGGGGCGGGACAGGGTCACTACGAGCAGTACTTC.